These 14 T cell receptor beta chains were sequenced from one sample in a study of blood T cell repertoires in COVID-19 (dated by TCRdb to the early 2020s). Preparation of the library involved the immunoSEQ multiplex PCR assay. The table was pulled from immuneACCESS by TCRdb, which kept in-frame rearrangements only. Such tables lose some clones; where checked, under half of the loss comes from unresolved V genes, and the rest has no known cause. Recorded for this sample are roughly 41,000 clones; approximately 80% of them occurred a single time. Clones ranked in the top ten supply around 40% of the sample. The material sequenced was peripheral blood. The source is a woman of 80 years or more with acute or convalescent COVID-19.

The V gene is TRBV7-9, the J gene TRBJ2-7; 15 bases agree with TRBD2. In germline, CDR1 is SEHNR, CDR2 FQNEAQ (reference sequence). The CDR3 loop spans 17 amino acids. The junction had 7 bases not matched to a gene; V was cut back by 1 base and J by 6 bases. The CDR3 loop is CASSLEGLAGGPGEQYF. The DNA for the CDR3 is TGTGCCAGCAGCTTAGAAGGACTAGCGGGGGGGCCGGGCGAGCAGTACTTC.

A few counts support this clone. Other DNA sequences from this sample encode an identical CDR3 as well. The chain carries TRBV11-2 and TRBJ1-2; D ambiguous. With 3 bases removed from V and 7 bases from J, the gap between germline ends came to 9 bases. From germline, CDR1 is SGHAT and CDR2 FQNNGV. The CDR3 loop spans 12 amino acids. The CDR3 DNA reads as TGTGCCAGCAGCTTTCAGGAGGGTGGCTACACCTTC. It codes for CASSFQEGGYTF.

This clone was seen just once. V gene TRBV10-1 combines with J gene TRBJ1-1; D perhaps matches TRBD1 (6 bases). This CDR3 contains 15 residues. V was pared by 5 bases and J by 3 bases, with 16 bases between. Germline V gives CDR1 WNHNN, CDR2 SYGVQD (reference sequence). The CDR3 nucleotides read TGCGCCAGCAGTCCTAACGGACAGTCCCACACTGAAGCTTTCTTT. This gives the protein CASSPNGQSHTEAFF.

This sequence joins TRBV4-1 and TRBJ1-2; TRBD1 agrees at 7 bases. Trimming cost V 4 bases and J 4 bases; bases outside gene matches: 6. Germline V gene sequence: CDR1 MGHRA, CDR2 YSYEKL. The CDR3 has 14 residues. CDR3 sequence reads: CASSRSGQIYGYTF. The DNA of the CDR3 is TGCGCCAGCAGCCGGTCGGGACAGATCTATGGCTACACCTTC.

The chain recombines TRBV3-1 (or the pseudogene TRBV3-2) with TRBJ2-5, with a weak D call TRBD2 (5 bases). The ends were cut back, 4 bases at V and 0 bases at J, with 18 bases in the middle. Germline assignment: CDR1 LGHDT and CDR2 YNNKEL (reference sequence). The CDR3 is made up of 17 amino acids. CDR3 loop: CASSRGGGRLNQETQYF. In DNA, the CDR3 is TGTGCCAGCAGCCGCGGAGGTGGGCGGCTGAACCAAGAGACCCAGTACTTC.

The chain is built from TRBV12-3 or TRBV12-4 and TRBJ1-2; D might be TRBD1 (6 bases). This CDR3 is built from 13 residues. Trimming pared 2 bases from V and 8 bases from J, leaving 12 bases between. CDR3 amino acids: CASSLSQGFGYTF. The CDR3 DNA follows: TGTGCCAGCAGTTTAAGCCAGGGGTTCGGCTACACCTTC.

The V and J genes are TRBV18 and TRBJ2-1, with D possibly being TRBD1 (6 bases). Germline values: CDR1 KGHSH, CDR2 LQKENI. The CDR3 extends over 15 amino acids. The V and J ends lost 2 bases and 6 bases respectively, with 14 bases between them. CDR3 coding DNA: TGTGCCAGCTCACCATTGAGGGGGTCGTTCAATGAGCAGTTCTTC. Amino acids: CASSPLRGSFNEQFF.

This clone appeared once. This sequence joins TRBV7-9 and TRBJ1-2; 7 bases map to TRBD1. After removal of 5 bases from V and 7 bases from J, the junction contained 13 bases not matched to a gene. Looked up from germline, CDR1 is SEHNR and CDR2 is FQNEAQ (reference sequence). This CDR3 region has 15 residues. For the CDR3, the DNA is TGTGCCAGCAGCCCCCGGACAGGAACTATGGGTGGCTACACCTTC. It encodes CASSPRTGTMGGYTF.

The chain employs TRBV19 and TRBJ2-5; TRBD1 matches 7 bases. Per germline, CDR1 LNHDA and CDR2 SQIVND (reference sequence). The CDR3 is 14 residues long. The V and J ends lost 5 bases and 4 bases, in that order; junction bases with no gene match: 7. The CDR3 DNA sequence: TGTGCCAGTAGTCCTGACAGGGTAGGAGAGACCCAGTACTTC. Translation gives CASSPDRVGETQYF.

The chain couples TRBV19 to TRBJ2-2; 7 nucleotides match TRBD1. Germline lookup yields CDR1 LNHDA and CDR2 SQIVND (reference sequence). V shed 7 bases and J 0 bases; nucleotides not matched to a gene: 2. This CDR3 is 14 amino acids long. CDR3 amino acids: CASIGTANTGELFF. The CDR3 bases are TGTGCCAGTATCGGGACAGCGAACACCGGGGAGCTGTTTTTT.

The table lists this clone with a few counts. The chain couples TRBV3-1 (or the pseudogene TRBV3-2) to TRBJ1-5; D is possibly TRBD1 (6 bases). V was pared by 3 bases and J by 6 bases, with 18 bases between. Germline V CDR1 and CDR2: LGHDT, YNNKEL (reference sequence). The CDR3 has 16 residues. The chain's CDR3 is CASSQAPGVGSQPQHF. CDR3 coding DNA: TGTGCCAGCAGCCAGGCTCCAGGGGTCGGTAGTCAGCCCCAGCATTTT.

The J gene is TRBJ1-1, the V gene TRBV5-8; the D gene is possibly TRBD1 (5 bases). Germline-derived CDR1 and CDR2 are SGHTS and YDEGEE. CDR3 size: 14 residues. V shed 3 bases and J shed 10 bases, with 19 bases lying between them. CDR3 protein: CASSSRVGPGVAFF. Written as DNA, the CDR3 is TGTGCCAGCAGCTCCAGGGTAGGGCCGGGAGTAGCTTTCTTT.

The chain employs TRBV14 and TRBJ1-1, with TRBD1 as a possible D gene (6 bases). Per the germline V gene, CDR1 is SGHDN and CDR2 is FVKESK. The V end lost 2 bases, the J end lost 6 bases, and 16 bases lay between the germline ends. This CDR3 is 15 amino acids long. The DNA for the CDR3 is TGTGCCAGCAGCCAATTAAAGGGGGTGGGAGCTGAAGCTTTCTTT. It yields the protein CASSQLKGVGAEAFF.

The V gene is TRBV19, the J gene TRBJ2-2; TRBD1 matches at 8 bases. CDR1 is LNHDA, CDR2 SQIVND, per germline (reference sequence). The ends lost 4 bases at V and 7 bases at J; junction bases unmatched: 5. This CDR3 spans 14 amino acids. The CDR3 DNA follows: TGTGCCAGTAGTACCGGGACAGGTCACGGGGAGCTGTTTTTT. Amino acids: CASSTGTGHGELFF.